This record covers a single T cell receptor (beta chain). The CDR3 has 17 amino acids. Between the trimmed V and J ends, which lost 0 bases and 3 bases, there was a span of 16 bases. Per the germline V gene, CDR1 is LGHNA and CDR2 is YNFKEQ. These data originate in a study of T cell responses to AZD1222 COVID-19 vaccine. Clones were read by immunoSEQ multiplex PCR, and TCRdb kept only the in-frame ones, dropping some. The sample includes some 150,000 clones, about nine tenths of them seen just once. The specimen comprised peripheral blood, sampled on day 0 of AZD1222 vaccination. This chain links TRBV4-2 with TRBJ2-3; TRBD1 might be the D (5 bases). This TCR derives from an adult in good health. The CDR3 is CASSQESGQGGTDTQYF. The CDR3 coding sequence is TGTGCCAGCAGCCAAGAGAGTGGGCAGGGTGGTACAGATACGCAGTATTTT.